This TCR beta chain was obtained from a study of cytomegalovirus exposure and HLA in healthy donors. Germline CDR1 reads SNHLY; CDR2 reads FYNNEI. This CDR3 spans 14 amino acids. Between the trimmed V and J ends, which lost 3 bases and 8 bases, there was a span of 13 bases. For this clone: The antigen is unknown.

With 60 Vbeta and 13 Jbeta primers, the PCR was carried out. Some clones are missing from TCRdb's copy, which holds only in-frame ones; the method was immunoSEQ multiplex PCR. The sample shows fewer than 250,000 clones, and around 0.95% sits with its ten largest clones. Study results and caveats: When analyzed later, the rates of TCR association showed variation by HLA locus, with DRB1 the most and HLA-C the fewest. In a later analysis, a missense DCLRE1C variant was linked to TCR beta V- and J-gene trimming.

The receptor was derived from a woman aged 25 to 39 in good health and CMV-seropositive. This chain links TRBV2 with TRBJ1-4; the D gene is possibly TRBD1 (6 bases). Sample: PBMCs. This CDR3 is CASSDPQGREKLFF. The CDR3 DNA is TGTGCCAGCAGTGATCCCCAGGGGCGGGAAAAACTGTTTTTT.